This is a list of T cell receptor beta chains from one sample in a study of shared clonotypes between healthy human individuals. Repertoires were generated with immunoSEQ multiplex PCR, while TCRdb's copy carries only in-frame clones and drops some. The sample has 740,000 or so clones; about 80% are singletons. Source material: memory CD4+ T cells sorted from blood. The receptors were gathered from a woman younger than 45 in good health. Each CDR3 is given without its conserved first and last residue.

j_call v_call cdr3_aa
TRBJ2-2 TRBV5-1 ASSLRAIIAGMNTGELF
TRBJ1-2 TRBV28 ASSKLDGSNYGYT
TRBJ1-4 TRBV5-4 ASSRGQRGKLF
TRBJ1-1 TRBV5-8 ASSLGTGNTEAF
TRBJ2-7 TRBV7-2 ASSPLAGGNMYEQY
TRBJ2-5 TRBV6-6 ASSLTPRTGGGTQY
TRBJ2-6 TRBV2 ASSGSLGSGANVLT
TRBJ1-5 TRBV5-1 ASENSNQPQH
TRBJ1-4 TRBV6-1 ASGTGMNEKLF
TRBJ1-3 TRBV7-2 ASSPQGRTIY
TRBJ1-2 TRBV6-1 ASSAGRPGVYGYT
TRBJ1-2 TRBV9 ASSLSGTGSNYGYT
TRBJ2-7 TRBV19 ASSRHDDRGYEQY
TRBJ1-4 TRBV11-2 ASSLVGRALF
TRBJ2-5 TRBV18 ASSRARIETQY
TRBJ1-1 TRBV5-4 ASSSNRQGFTEAF
TRBJ1-5 TRBV6-6 ASSRAGSQPQH
TRBJ2-1 TRBV11-2 ASSLGLAEYNEQF
TRBJ2-3 TRBV29-1 SVEFVTESTDTQY
TRBJ2-3 TRBV5-1 ASRPTAGITDTQY
TRBJ2-4 TRBV28 ASRPSGILNIQY
TRBJ2-5 TRBV28 ASSPAGVQETQY
TRBJ2-7 TRBV13 ASRATAAGGTYEQY
TRBJ2-7 TRBV5-1 ASSSLRGLDEQY
TRBJ1-2 TRBV5-8 ASSSLDRAGYT
TRBJ2-1 TRBV7-2 ASSFLAGEFNEQF
TRBJ2-7 TRBV6-1 ASSEAIRGAAYEQY
TRBJ2-5 TRBV27 ASSWGFEEAGNVETQY
TRBJ1-3 TRBV6-5 ASSFRDAGNTIY
TRBJ2-1 TRBV10-3 AISEVGTNEQF
TRBJ2-5 TRBV4-1 ASSQDTSVARVAQY
TRBJ1-1 TRBV5-1 ASSFGTGYTEAF